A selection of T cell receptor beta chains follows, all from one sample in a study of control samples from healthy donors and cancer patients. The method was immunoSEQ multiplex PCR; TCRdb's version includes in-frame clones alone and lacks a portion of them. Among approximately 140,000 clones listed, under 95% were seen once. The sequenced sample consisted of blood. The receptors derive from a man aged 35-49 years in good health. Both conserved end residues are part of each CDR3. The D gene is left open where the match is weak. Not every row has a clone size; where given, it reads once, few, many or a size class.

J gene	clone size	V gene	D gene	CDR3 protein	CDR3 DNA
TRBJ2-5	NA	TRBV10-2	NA	CASSDITGRETQYF	TGCGCCAGCAGTGACATCACAGGGAGGGAGACCCAGTACTTC
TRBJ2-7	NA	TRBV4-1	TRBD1	CASSQERTGHDEQYF	TGCGCCAGCAGCCAAGAACGGACAGGGCATGACGAGCAGTACTTC
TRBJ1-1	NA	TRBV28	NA	CASTGPMNTEAFF	TGTGCCAGCACGGGACCGATGAACACTGAAGCTTTCTTT
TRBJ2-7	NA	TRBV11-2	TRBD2	CASSVGLASYEQYF	TGTGCCAGCAGCGTGGGACTAGCGTCCTACGAGCAGTACTTC
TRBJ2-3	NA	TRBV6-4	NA	CASSESSGSTDTQYF	TGTGCCAGCAGTGAATCGTCAGGGTCCACAGATACGCAGTATTTT
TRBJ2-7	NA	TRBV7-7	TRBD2	CASSLGLADEQYF	TGTGCTAGCAGCTTGGGACTAGCGGACGAGCAGTACTTC
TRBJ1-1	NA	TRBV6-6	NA	CASLPDSVNTEAFF	TGTGCCAGCCTCCCGGACAGCGTGAACACTGAAGCTTTCTTT
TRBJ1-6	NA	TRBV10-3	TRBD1	CAIRRDRGLSPLHF	TGTGCCATCAGAAGGGACAGGGGGCTTTCACCCCTCCACTTT
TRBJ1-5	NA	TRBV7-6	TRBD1	CASSPGTGSYQPQHF	TGTGCCAGCAGCCCAGGGACAGGTTCGTATCAGCCCCAGCATTTT
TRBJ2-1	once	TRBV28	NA	CASSFEETYNEQFF	TGTGCCAGCAGTTTTGAGGAAACCTACAATGAGCAGTTCTTC
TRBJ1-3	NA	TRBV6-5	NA	CASSSGVGNTIYF	TGTGCCAGCAGTTCAGGGGTCGGAAACACCATATATTTT
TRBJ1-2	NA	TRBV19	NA	CASSIDSNYGYTF	TGTGCCAGTAGTATTGACAGTAACTATGGCTACACCTTC
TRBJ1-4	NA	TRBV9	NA	CASSPQVGAGEKLFF	TGTGCCAGCAGCCCCCAGGTTGGTGCAGGGGAAAAACTGTTTTTT
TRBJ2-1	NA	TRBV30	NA	CAWSVLGEQFF	TGTGCCTGGAGTGTATTAGGTGAGCAGTTCTTC
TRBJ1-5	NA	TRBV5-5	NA	CASSLGQVGNQPQHF	TGTGCCAGCAGCTTGGGACAGGTCGGAAATCAGCCCCAGCATTTT
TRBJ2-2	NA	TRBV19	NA	CASTRQPNTGELFF	TGTGCCAGTACGAGACAGCCTAACACCGGGGAGCTGTTTTTT
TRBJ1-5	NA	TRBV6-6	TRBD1	CASRKGQFSNQPQHF	TGTGCCAGCAGGAAGGGACAGTTTAGCAATCAGCCCCAGCATTTT
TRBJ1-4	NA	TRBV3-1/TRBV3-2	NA	CASSQGGDTSTNEKLFF	TGTGCCAGCAGCCAAGGTGGAGACACCTCAACTAATGAAAAACTGTTTTTT
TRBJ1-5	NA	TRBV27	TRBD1	CASSLGQGTQPQHF	TGTGCCAGCAGTTTAGGACAGGGAACACAGCCCCAGCATTTT
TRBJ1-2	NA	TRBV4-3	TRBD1	CASSQGDRLTAGYTF	TGCGCCAGCAGCCAAGGGGACAGGTTAACGGCGGGCTACACCTTC
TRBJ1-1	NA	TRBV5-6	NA	CASSFPNVGDTEAFF	TGTGCCAGCAGCTTCCCCAACGTAGGGGACACTGAAGCTTTCTTT
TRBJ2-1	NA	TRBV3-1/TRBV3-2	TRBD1	CASRRGQGSGEQFF	TGTGCCAGCAGACGAGGACAGGGTTCGGGTGAGCAGTTCTTC
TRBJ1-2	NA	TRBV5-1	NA	CASSLDRPLRYTF	TGCGCCAGCAGCTTGGATAGACCACTTCGCTACACCTTC
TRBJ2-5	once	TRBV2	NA	CASSEEREETQYF	TGTGCCAGCAGTGAGGAGCGTGAAGAGACCCAGTACTTC
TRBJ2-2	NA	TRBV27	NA	CASSTGTRAGELFF	TGTGCCAGCAGTACCGGGACTCGGGCCGGGGAGCTGTTTTTT
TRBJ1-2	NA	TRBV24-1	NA	CATSDIGRGYGYTF	TGTGCCACCAGTGATATCGGACGGGGCTATGGCTACACCTTC
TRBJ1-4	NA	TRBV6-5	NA	CASRDPNEKLFF	TGTGCCAGCCGGGATCCCAATGAAAAACTGTTTTTT
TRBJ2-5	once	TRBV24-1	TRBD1	CATSDLGTGGRETQYF	TGTGCCACCAGTGATTTGGGGACAGGGGGTCGGGAGACCCAGTACTTC
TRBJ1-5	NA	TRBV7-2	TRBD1	CASSLLTGGNQPQHF	TGTGCCAGCAGCTTACTGACAGGGGGCAATCAGCCCCAGCATTTT
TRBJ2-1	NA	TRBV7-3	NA	CASSPASGYNEQFF	TGTGCCAGCTCCCCGGCGAGCGGATACAATGAGCAGTTCTTC
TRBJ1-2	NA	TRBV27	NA	CASLIHRGYTF	TGTGCCAGCCTTATACATAGGGGCTACACCTTC
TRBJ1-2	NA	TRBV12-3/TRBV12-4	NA	CASRPLGFYGYTF	TGTGCCAGCAGACCCCTCGGTTTTTATGGCTACACCTTC
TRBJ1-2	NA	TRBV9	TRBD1	CASSAPGGSYGYTF	TGTGCCAGCAGCGCACCAGGGGGCAGCTATGGCTACACCTTC
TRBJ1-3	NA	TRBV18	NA	CASSFRQASSGNTIYF	TGTGCCAGCTCATTTCGACAGGCGAGCTCTGGAAACACCATATATTTT
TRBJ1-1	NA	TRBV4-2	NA	CASSQDPNSLYTEAFF	TGTGCCAGCAGCCAAGACCCAAACAGCCTTTACACTGAAGCTTTCTTT
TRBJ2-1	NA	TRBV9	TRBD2	CASSRLAGNEQFF	TGTGCCAGCAGCCGACTAGCGGGGAATGAGCAGTTCTTC
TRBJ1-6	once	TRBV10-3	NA	CAISEPQGAYNSPLHF	TGTGCCATCAGTGAGCCACAGGGTGCTTATAATTCACCCCTCCACTTT
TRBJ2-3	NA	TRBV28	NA	CASSLRTGDTQYF	TGTGCCAGCAGTTTGCGCACCGGGGACACGCAGTATTTT
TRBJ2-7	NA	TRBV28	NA	CASSLGSEQYF	TGTGCCAGCAGTTTGGGGTCGGAGCAGTACTTC
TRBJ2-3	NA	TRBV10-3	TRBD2	CAISETAGETDTQYF	TGTGCCATCAGTGAAACGGCGGGAGAAACAGATACGCAGTATTTT